Below, 28 T cell receptor beta chains from the same sample are listed, as sequenced in a study of blood T cell repertoires in COVID-19. Repertoires were generated with immunoSEQ multiplex PCR, while TCRdb's copy carries only in-frame clones and drops some. The sample carries about 110,000 clones, more than 70% recorded once. The sample comprised peripheral blood. These receptors came from a woman aged 45-65 years with acute or convalescent COVID-19.

The chain has TRBV5-1 and TRBJ2-5, with 16 bases lining up with TRBD2. CDR1 and CDR2 from the germline V gene are SGHRS and YFSETQ. Losses at the gene ends were 0 bases for V and 5 bases for J; bases not matched to a gene: 7. The CDR3 is made up of 18 amino acids. CDR3 residues: CASSLGGLAGGPGETQYF. CDR3 bases: TGCGCCAGCAGCTTGGGGGGACTAGCGGGAGGGCCCGGGGAGACCCAGTACTTC. Full variable domain (remainder filled in from reference TRBV5-1 and TRBJ2-5): KAGVTQTPRYLIKTRGQQVTLSCSPISGHRSVSWYQQTPGQGLQFLFEYFSETQRNKGNFPGRFSGRQFSNSRSEMNVSTLELGDSALYLCASSLGGLAGGPGETQYFGPGTRLLVL.

The chain carries TRBV19 and TRBJ2-1; TRBD2 matches 7 bases. The CDR3 consists of 13 residues. The V gene end was trimmed by 6 bases and the J gene end by 4 bases; junction bases not matched to a gene: 3. Germline CDR1 LNHDA, CDR2 SQIVND (reference sequence). Written as DNA, the CDR3 is TGTGCCAGTAGGCCTAGCGGATACAATGAGCAGTTCTTC. The encoded protein is CASRPSGYNEQFF. Together with reference TRBV19 and TRBJ2-1, the CDR3 gives the full variable domain: DGGITQSPKYLFRKEGQNVTLSCEQNLNHDAMYWYRQDPGQGLRLIYYSQIVNDFQKGDIAEGYSVSREKKESFPLTVTSAQKNPTAFYLCASRPSGYNEQFFGPGTRLTVL.

The CDR3 loop is CASSQTTGNSYEQYF. In DNA, the CDR3 is TGTGCCAGCAGCCAAACTACAGGGAACTCCTACGAGCAGTACTTC. V gene TRBV5-6 combines with J gene TRBJ2-7; maybe TRBD1 (6 bases). The V end lost 4 bases, the J end lost 0 bases, and 14 bases lay between the germline ends. The germline CDR1 and CDR2 sequences are SGHDT and YYEEEE. The CDR3 spans 15 residues.

In DNA, the CDR3 is TGTGCCAGCAGCGCGCGATCCTTCTCTAATGAAAAACTGTTTTTT. It yields the protein CASSARSFSNEKLFF. The gene calls are TRBV5-5 and TRBJ1-4; unclear D gene. There are 15 residues in the CDR3. Trimming took 4 bases from V and 3 from J, leaving 13 bases between them. From germline, CDR1 is SGHKS and CDR2 YYEKEE (reference sequence).

J is TRBJ1-2 and V is TRBV14; D is uncertain. Germline CDR1 SGHDN, CDR2 FVKESK. V was cut by 4 bases and J by 7 bases, with 13 bases left in between. The CDR3 totals 13 residues. The CDR3 reads CASSPDIRGGYTF. CDR3 in DNA: TGTGCCAGCAGCCCCGACATACGGGGTGGCTACACCTTC.

This clone was recorded once. This rearrangement joins TRBV2 to TRBJ2-2; TRBD2 is a possible D gene (7 bases). V lost 6 bases and J lost 5, with 16 bases in between. Germline lookup yields CDR1 SNHLY and CDR2 FYNNEI. The CDR3 is made up of 15 amino acids. The CDR3 loop is CASRGGGARTGELFF. CDR3 sequence (DNA): TGTGCCAGCAGGGGAGGGGGAGCGCGGACCGGGGAGCTGTTTTTT.

The chain recombines TRBV2 with TRBJ2-7, with 8 bases matching TRBD1. With V trimmed by 9 bases and J by 2 bases, 9 bases remained unmatched. The CDR3 covers 14 residues. Looked up from germline, CDR1 is SNHLY and CDR2 is FYNNEI. The CDR3 nucleotides are TGTGCCAGTACCTCGGGACAGGCCCCCTACGAGCAGTACTTC. Its protein product is CASTSGQAPYEQYF.

This chain uses TRBV5-4 with TRBJ2-7; 8 nucleotides line up with TRBD2. Germline-derived CDR1 and CDR2 are SGHNT and YYREEE (reference sequence). The CDR3 has 17 residues. The J segment lost 1 base and the V segment lost 4 bases, leaving 13 bases of the junction unmatched. CDR3 amino acids: CASSLVEGAGGSYEQYF. The CDR3 DNA reads as TGTGCCAGCAGCCTGGTTGAAGGGGCGGGAGGATCCTACGAGCAGTACTTC.

V gene TRBV18 combines with J gene TRBJ2-3; D remains ambiguous. CDR3 size: 14 residues. Germline loops: CDR1 KGHSH, CDR2 LQKENI. The V end was cut by 3 bases, the J end by 0 bases, with 7 bases between. For the CDR3, the DNA is TGTGCCAGCTCACCTGTCGGGAGCACAGATACGCAGTATTTT. It encodes CASSPVGSTDTQYF.

This chain links TRBV5-1 with TRBJ1-1; 11 bases map to TRBD1. V trimming: 2 bases; J trimming: 6 bases; junction bases outside the gene matches: 9. The CDR3 consists of 16 residues. The germline CDR1 and CDR2 sequences are SGHRS and YFSETQ. The CDR3 DNA reads as TGCGCCAGCAGCTTTGAAAGGACAGGGGGCAAACCTGAAGCTTTCTTT. This codes for CASSFERTGGKPEAFF.

The rearrangement links TRBV9 to TRBJ1-2, with D possibly TRBD1 on 6 matching bases. The germline V gene encodes CDR1 SGDLS and CDR2 YYNGEE. This CDR3 comprises 15 residues. Deletions cut 3 bases from V and 4 bases from J, with 16 bases between. The CDR3 nucleotides are TGTGCCAGCAGCGGCTACCGACAGGATAGCTATGGCTACACCTTC. Its protein product is CASSGYRQDSYGYTF.

The chain is built from TRBV10-3 and TRBJ1-1; maybe TRBD1 (6 bases). The CDR3 has 14 residues. Germline CDR1 is ENHRY and CDR2 is SYGVKD. Trimming removed 6 bases from V and 1 base from J, with 12 bases in between. CDR3 DNA sequence: TGTGCCATCAGAGCCGGGACAAAGAACACTGAAGCTTTCTTT. Translating it yields CAIRAGTKNTEAFF.

The V call is TRBV27, the J call TRBJ1-6, with 8 bases fitting TRBD1. Trimming took 4 bases from V and 6 from J; bases not matched to a gene: 8. The germline V gene has CDR1 MNHEY and CDR2 SMNVEV (reference sequence). CDR3 length equals 16 residues. This chain's CDR3 is CASSSRQGASNSPLHF. In DNA, the CDR3 is TGTGCCAGCAGTTCTCGCCAGGGGGCGAGTAATTCACCCCTCCACTTT.

V gene TRBV6-5 combines with J gene TRBJ2-1; possible D gene TRBD1, 5 bases. The germline CDR1 and CDR2 sequences are MNHEY and SVGAGI. The CDR3 consists of 15 residues. The V end was cut by 6 bases, the J end by 0 bases, with 12 bases between. The CDR3 DNA reads as TGTGCCAGCAGGGGGCGAGGTCGCTCCTACAATGAGCAGTTCTTC. Its translation: CASRGRGRSYNEQFF.

The chain employs TRBV14 and TRBJ2-7; TRBD2 matches at 12 bases. CDR1 SGHDN and CDR2 FVKESK come from the germline V gene. With 4 bases clipped from V and 5 bases from J, the junction kept 9 bases outside the gene matches. The CDR3 totals 16 residues. Here the CDR3 reads CASSLFRLAGDNEQYF. Written as DNA, the CDR3 is TGTGCCAGCAGCCTTTTCCGACTAGCGGGAGACAACGAGCAGTACTTC.

This sequence joins TRBV9 and TRBJ2-1; possibly TRBD2 for D (7 bases). Germline CDR1 reads SGDLS; CDR2 reads YYNGEE. The V end was cut by 4 bases, the J end by 1 base, with 15 bases between. This CDR3 has 16 residues. CDR3 protein: CASSPTGGASYNEQFF. The CDR3 DNA follows: TGTGCCAGCAGCCCCACGGGGGGCGCGTCCTACAATGAGCAGTTCTTC.

The chain recombines TRBV5-1 with TRBJ2-3; 8 nucleotides agree with TRBD1. CDR1 is SGHRS and CDR2 is YFSETQ in the germline V gene. The ends lost 0 bases at V and 4 bases at J; junction bases unmatched: 7. This CDR3 region has 16 residues. The CDR3 DNA sequence: TGCGCCAGCAGCTTGGGAGGACAGGGCGTCTCAGATACGCAGTATTTT. It specifies CASSLGGQGVSDTQYF.

The chain combines TRBV19 with TRBJ1-2; D not resolved. The V gene lost 6 bases and the J gene lost 8 bases, with 16 bases spanning the gap. The CDR3 length is 13 residues. Germline CDR1 reads LNHDA; CDR2 reads SQIVND (reference sequence). CDR3 region: CASRGGGIYGYTF. CDR3 bases: TGTGCCAGTAGAGGCGGAGGGATCTACGGCTACACCTTC.

The gene calls are TRBV10-3 and TRBJ1-6; D perhaps matches TRBD1 (5 bases). CDR1 is ENHRY, CDR2 SYGVKD, per germline. The CDR3 has 15 amino acids. V lost 5 bases and J 2 bases, leaving 10 bases between the germline ends. CDR3 in amino acids: CAISIQEPYNSPLHF. DNA for the CDR3: TGTGCCATCAGTATACAGGAACCCTATAATTCACCCCTCCACTTT.

This chain uses TRBV5-1 with TRBJ2-1; possibly TRBD2 for D (5 bases). CDR1 and CDR2 (germline): SGHRS, YFSETQ. V lost 1 base and J lost 9, with 11 bases in between. This CDR3 spans 13 amino acids. CDR3 sequence: CASSLPSWGEQFF. In nucleotides, the CDR3 is TGCGCCAGCAGCTTGCCTAGCTGGGGTGAGCAGTTCTTC. Together with reference TRBV5-1 and TRBJ2-1, the CDR3 gives the full variable domain: KAGVTQTPRYLIKTRGQQVTLSCSPISGHRSVSWYQQTPGQGLQFLFEYFSETQRNKGNFPGRFSGRQFSNSRSEMNVSTLELGDSALYLCASSLPSWGEQFFGPGTRLTVL.

The chain employs TRBV2 and TRBJ1-2, with unresolved D. CDR1 is SNHLY and CDR2 is FYNNEI in the germline V gene. With 2 bases removed from V and 1 base from J, the gap between germline ends came to 8 bases. The CDR3 loop spans 14 amino acids. The CDR3 DNA sequence: TGTGCCAGCAGTGAAATGCGGGGTAACTATGGCTACACCTTC. Translated: CASSEMRGNYGYTF.

V is TRBV6-4 and J is TRBJ2-1; TRBD2 agrees at 10 bases. Germline values: CDR1 MRHNA, CDR2 SNTAGT. This CDR3 has 20 amino acids. J was trimmed by 0 bases and V by 6 bases; bases with no gene match: 17. In nucleotides, the CDR3 is TGTGCCAGCAGGGAGTGGAGCGGGAGGGCGTCAGAAAGCTCCTACAATGAGCAGTTCTTC. As protein: CASREWSGRASESSYNEQFF.

The chain joins TRBV25-1 to TRBJ2-3; TRBD2 matches at 9 bases. The CDR3 spans 17 residues. J lost 7 bases, V lost 4 bases, and 15 bases had no gene match. CDR1 and CDR2 (germline): MGHDK, SYGVNS. CDR3 sequence: CASSGSTSGGPGNTQYF. DNA of the CDR3: TGTGCCAGCAGTGGATCGACTAGCGGAGGCCCCGGGAATACGCAGTATTTT.

This clone was recorded a few times. The chain recombines TRBV4-2 with TRBJ2-4; 8 bases agree with TRBD1. The CDR3 has 16 residues. The V and J ends lost 0 bases and 5 bases, in that order; junction bases with no gene match: 6. The germline V gene has CDR1 LGHNA and CDR2 YNFKEQ. DNA for the CDR3: TGTGCCAGCAGCCAAGAGGGGACAGGTGGGGAAAACATTCAGTACTTC. This codes for CASSQEGTGGENIQYF.

This chain joins TRBV19 and TRBJ2-4, with 9 bases fitting TRBD1. The V and J ends lost 5 bases and 3 bases, in that order; junction bases with no gene match: 2. Germline V gene lookup returns CDR1 LNHDA and CDR2 SQIVND (reference sequence). CDR3 length: 14 residues. The CDR3 protein is CASSATGGKNIQYF. In DNA form, the CDR3 reads TGTGCCAGTAGTGCGACAGGGGGCAAAAACATTCAGTACTTC.

This clone has only a few counts. The V and J genes are TRBV24-1 and TRBJ2-5; D perhaps matches TRBD1 (5 bases). CDR1 is KGHDR, CDR2 SFDVKD, per germline. The CDR3 runs to 14 residues. The V end lost 2 bases, the J end lost 3 bases, and 9 bases lay between the germline ends. The CDR3 protein is CATSDYDSKETQYF. As DNA, the CDR3 is TGTGCCACCAGTGATTATGACAGCAAAGAGACCCAGTACTTC.

This sequence joins TRBV6-5 and TRBJ2-3; TRBD2 is a possible D gene (5 bases). Germline loops: CDR1 MNHEY, CDR2 SVGAGI. V lost 6 bases, J lost 4 bases, and 14 bases lay in between. The CDR3 consists of 14 residues. In nucleotides, the CDR3 is TGTGCCAGCAGCCAGAGGGCCCCTCCAGATACGCAGTATTTT. Protein: CASSQRAPPDTQYF.

The V and J genes are TRBV11-3 and TRBJ2-1, with TRBD2 identical over 13 bases. The V and J ends lost 4 bases and 9 bases, in that order; junction bases with no gene match: 12. Per germline, CDR1 SGHNT and CDR2 YENEEA. The CDR3 sequence is 17 residues long. The CDR3 sequence is CASSSRGTSGRAVEQFF. CDR3 bases: TGTGCCAGCAGCTCTCGCGGCACTAGCGGGAGGGCCGTTGAGCAGTTCTTC.